The 30 T cell receptor beta chains in this list originate from one sample, sequenced in a study of T-cell memory formation after mild COVID-19. MiXCR, applied by TCRdb to the 5' RACE reads, yields one record per CDR3 protein. Here the sample spans about half a million distinct CDR3 sequences, 15% to 20% being singletons. The sample consisted of PBMCs or a T cell subset sorted from them (not recorded which). The receptors were sampled from an adult woman who had mild COVID-19 (a few samples of this study predate the infection). Cell type and time point are not known.

This clonotype was observed a handful of times. J is TRBJ1-5 and V is TRBV13; D is perhaps TRBD1 (5 bases). Germline V CDR1 and CDR2: PRHDT, FYEKMQ (reference sequence). The CDR3 spans 15 residues. Trimming shortened V by 3 bases and J by 3 bases, and 12 bases separated the two germline ends. Written as DNA, the CDR3 is TGTGCCAGCAGCTTGCATAAGGGACTCAATCAGCCCCAGCATTTT. The encoded protein is CASSLHKGLNQPQHF.

The chain is built from TRBV9 and TRBJ1-4; tentatively, D is TRBD1 (5 bases). The CDR3 is made up of 14 amino acids. V was trimmed by 0 bases and J by 8 bases, leaving 11 bases between them. The germline gives CDR1 SGDLS, CDR2 YYNGEE. The CDR3 reads CASSVEGEDEKLFF. DNA of the CDR3: TGTGCCAGCAGCGTAGAAGGGGAAGACGAAAAACTGTTTTTT.

The table lists this clonotype with a few counts. V is TRBV7-6 and J is TRBJ2-7; D ambiguous. Looked up from germline, CDR1 is SGHVS and CDR2 is FNYEAQ. This CDR3 comprises 18 residues. V was cut by 5 bases and J by 3 bases, with 26 bases left in between. The CDR3 loop reads CASSLEARNPRLGYEQYF. The CDR3 bases are TGTGCCAGCAGCCTTGAAGCCAGAAACCCCCGACTGGGCTACGAGCAGTACTTC.

This clonotype was observed at least ten times. The chain has TRBV7-3 and TRBJ2-7; maybe TRBD1 (5 bases). Germline values: CDR1 SGHTA, CDR2 FQGTGA. The CDR3 runs to 13 residues. Trimming took 6 bases from V and 2 from J, leaving 11 bases between them. CDR3 DNA: TGTGCCAGCAGTCATGACAGTACCTACGAGCAGTACTTC. The encoded protein is CASSHDSTYEQYF.

There are a few counts of this clonotype. The CDR3 spells CASSFPSSYNSPLHF. The DNA of the CDR3 is TGTGCCAGCAGCTTTCCGTCCTCCTATAATTCACCCCTCCACTTT. The J gene is TRBJ1-6, the V gene TRBV5-6; D is unclear. This CDR3 spans 15 amino acids. V was clipped by 2 bases and J by 0 bases, with 6 bases between them. Germline loops: CDR1 SGHDT, CDR2 YYEEEE. The whole variable domain, filled in from reference TRBV5-6 and TRBJ1-6, reads DAGVTQSPTHLIKTRGQQVTLRCSPKSGHDTVSWYQQALGQGPQFIFQYYEEEERQRGNFPDRFSGHQFPNYSSELNVNALLLGDSALYLCASSFPSSYNSPLHFGNGTRLTVT.

This clonotype was detected a few times. V usage is TRBV14 and J usage is TRBJ2-7; possibly TRBD1 or TRBD2 for D (5 bases each). The CDR3 spans 15 residues. The germline gives CDR1 SGHDN, CDR2 FVKESK. The germline V and J ends were trimmed by 0 bases and 3 bases, with 12 bases remaining between them. CDR3 region: CASSQDRWGFYEQYF. CDR3 in DNA: TGTGCCAGCAGCCAAGATAGGTGGGGGTTCTACGAGCAGTACTTC.

The V gene is TRBV7-9, the J gene TRBJ2-2; 11 bases fit TRBD2. Unmatched junction bases numbered 2, after V lost 0 bases and J lost 2 bases. This CDR3 spans 17 amino acids. CDR1 and CDR2 from the germline V gene are SEHNR and FQNEAQ (reference sequence). The chain's CDR3 is CASSLAGLAVNTGELFF. The CDR3, as DNA: TGTGCCAGCAGCTTAGCGGGACTAGCGGTAAACACCGGGGAGCTGTTTTTT.

The chain joins TRBV10-3 to TRBJ2-1; 7 bases fit TRBD2. Germline assignment: CDR1 ENHRY and CDR2 SYGVKD. Losses at the gene ends were 0 bases for V and 3 bases for J; bases not matched to a gene: 2. This CDR3 has 15 residues. DNA for the CDR3: TGTGCCATCAGTGAGTCGGGAGGGAGCTACAATGAGCAGTTCTTC. Protein: CAISESGGSYNEQFF.

This chain uses TRBV15 with TRBJ2-7; D possibly corresponds to TRBD1 (6 bases). This CDR3 has 18 amino acids. The ends were cut back, 4 bases at V and 3 bases at J, with 25 bases in the middle. Germline V CDR1 and CDR2: LNHNV, YYDKDF (reference sequence). The CDR3 DNA sequence: TGTGCCACCAGCACGCCTAGGGGCAGGGGACGGGCAAGCTACGAGCAGTACTTC. As protein: CATSTPRGRGRASYEQYF.

This clonotype has a handful of counts. V gene TRBV3-1 combines with J gene TRBJ1-3; no definite D call. The CDR3 length is 16 residues. With 4 bases removed from V and 0 bases from J, the gap between germline ends came to 13 bases. In germline, CDR1 is LGHDT, CDR2 YNNKEL (reference sequence). CDR3 in DNA: TGTGCCAGCAGCCTACCACAGCAGAGCTCTGGAAACACCATATATTTT. This sequence encodes CASSLPQQSSGNTIYF. Full variable domain (missing parts from reference TRBV3-1 and TRBJ1-3): DTAVSQTPKYLVTQMGNDKSIKCEQNLGHDTMYWYKQDSKKFLKIMFSYNNKELIINETVPNRFSPKSPDKAHLNLHINSLELGDSAVYFCASSLPQQSSGNTIYFGEGSWLTVV.

This clonotype was counted many times. The genes are TRBV2 and TRBJ2-3; 9 bases fit TRBD2. The CDR3 covers 16 residues. The V segment lost 3 bases and the J segment 5 bases; nucleotides outside the gene matches: 9. Germline V gene sequence: CDR1 SNHLY, CDR2 FYNNEI. The CDR3 region is CASSDRREGMGDTQYF. CDR3 bases: TGTGCCAGCAGTGATCGGCGGGAGGGCATGGGAGATACGCAGTATTTT.

V is TRBV12-3 or TRBV12-4 and J is TRBJ1-5; 9 bases fit TRBD1. J was trimmed by 11 bases and V by 3 bases; bases with no gene match: 2. This CDR3 contains 12 residues. CDR3 bases: TGTGCCAGCAGTTTGGGACAGGGCACCCAGCATTTT. Its translation is CASSLGQGTQHF.

This clonotype was counted a few times. The chain recombines TRBV12-3 or TRBV12-4 with TRBJ2-2, with TRBD2 as a possible D gene (6 bases). V was clipped by 5 bases and J by 5 bases, with 18 bases between them. The CDR3 is made up of 16 amino acids. CDR3 nucleotides: TGTGCCAGCAGTGACCCGGACCTTGCGGGGACCGGGGAGCTGTTTTTT. This translates into CASSDPDLAGTGELFF.

This clonotype was observed a handful of times. V usage is TRBV9 and J usage is TRBJ2-7; 7 bases agree with TRBD2. Per germline, CDR1 SGDLS and CDR2 YYNGEE. After removal of 2 bases from V and 4 bases from J, the junction contained 15 bases not matched to a gene. The CDR3 spans 17 residues. CDR3 residues: CASSVPSRGRAGYEQYF. The CDR3 nucleotides are TGTGCCAGCAGCGTTCCCTCTCGGGGGAGGGCCGGATACGAGCAGTACTTC.

The chain uses TRBV24-1 and TRBJ2-1; 10 bases agree with TRBD1. The germline gives CDR1 KGHDR, CDR2 SFDVKD. The CDR3 loop spans 21 amino acids. V was clipped by 8 bases and J by 6 bases; unmatched bases: 27. In nucleotides, the CDR3 is TGTGCCACCAAAAGCATCCCCCCACACCCCGGGACAGGGGAAAAAAGCAATGAGCAGTTCTTC. It encodes CATKSIPPHPGTGEKSNEQFF.

This clonotype was recorded a few times. The chain joins TRBV4-1 to TRBJ2-2; D is unclear. The CDR3 consists of 13 residues. V shed 0 bases and J shed 7 bases, with 6 bases lying between them. CDR1 and CDR2 from the germline V gene are MGHRA and YSYEKL. DNA of the CDR3: TGCGCCAGCAGCCAAGACGACCACGGGGAGCTGTTTTTT. Its protein product is CASSQDDHGELFF.

The chain combines TRBV7-9 with TRBJ1-1, with D perhaps matching TRBD1 (5 bases). Trimming took 0 bases from V and 2 from J, leaving 10 bases between them. This CDR3 is 15 amino acids long. The germline V gene encodes CDR1 SEHNR and CDR2 FQNEAQ (reference sequence). This CDR3 reads CASSLAGRVNTEAFF. For the CDR3, the DNA is TGTGCCAGCAGCTTAGCGGGCAGGGTAAACACTGAAGCTTTCTTT.

This clonotype was counted between two and nine times. The J gene is TRBJ2-3, the V gene TRBV3-1; perhaps TRBD2 as D (5 bases). Germline V lookup: CDR1 LGHDT, CDR2 YNNKEL (reference sequence). The CDR3 length is 16 residues. Trimming cost V 3 bases and J 1 base, with 14 bases left between them. The CDR3 here is CASSHIGLTGTDTQYF. CDR3 nucleotides: TGTGCCAGCAGCCACATAGGACTCACCGGCACAGATACGCAGTATTTT.

This clonotype has only a few counts. The chain joins TRBV12-3 or TRBV12-4 to TRBJ2-3, with 13 nucleotides matching TRBD2. The CDR3 totals 15 residues. V gave up 5 bases and J gave up 6 bases; unmatched junction bases: 5. The CDR3 region is CASSPTSGGPDTQYF. The DNA for the CDR3 is TGTGCCAGCAGTCCGACTAGCGGGGGGCCGGATACGCAGTATTTT.

V usage is TRBV12-3 or TRBV12-4 and J usage is TRBJ2-3; 10 nucleotides agree with TRBD2. V shed 2 bases and J 4 bases; nucleotides not matched to a gene: 3. The length of the CDR3 is 15 residues. CDR3 region: CASSLLAGDPDTQYF. CDR3 in DNA: TGTGCCAGCAGTTTACTAGCGGGAGACCCAGATACGCAGTATTTT.

The chain uses TRBV19 and TRBJ2-1; possible D gene TRBD1, 8 bases. Germline CDR1 reads LNHDA; CDR2 reads SQIVND (reference sequence). V was trimmed by 3 bases and J by 12 bases, leaving 15 bases between them. CDR3 size: 13 residues. DNA for the CDR3: TGTGCCAGTAGTATGAAGGGAGGGACAGGGCAGTTCTTC. Protein sequence: CASSMKGGTGQFF. Looking up the rest from reference TRBV19 and TRBJ2-1 gives the full variable domain: DGGITQSPKYLFRKEGQNVTLSCEQNLNHDAMYWYRQDPGQGLRLIYYSQIVNDFQKGDIAEGYSVSREKKESFPLTVTSAQKNPTAFYLCASSMKGGTGQFFGPGTRLTVL.

CDR3 loop: CASSPLTGSNYGYTF. DNA of the CDR3: TGTGCCAGCAGCCCCCTGACAGGAAGCAACTATGGCTACACCTTC. This chain joins TRBV5-6 and TRBJ1-2, with a possible D match to TRBD1 (6 bases). The germline gives CDR1 SGHDT, CDR2 YYEEEE. The V gene lost 4 bases and the J gene lost 2 bases, with 15 bases spanning the gap. The CDR3 has 15 amino acids. The variable domain in full, with the rest retrieved from reference TRBV5-6 and TRBJ1-2, is DAGVTQSPTHLIKTRGQQVTLRCSPKSGHDTVSWYQQALGQGPQFIFQYYEEEERQRGNFPDRFSGHQFPNYSSELNVNALLLGDSALYLCASSPLTGSNYGYTFGSGTRLTVV.

This clonotype was detected a few times. This chain uses TRBV12-3 or TRBV12-4 with TRBJ2-1; no definite D call. The CDR3 sequence is 12 residues long. The V gene lost 1 base and the J gene lost 6 bases, with 4 bases spanning the gap. CDR3 nucleotide sequence: TGTGCCAGCAGTTTAGTCTCCAATGAGCAGTTCTTC. The encoded protein is CASSLVSNEQFF.

The chain carries TRBV4-3 and TRBJ2-1, with 11 bases aligning to TRBD2. The CDR3 totals 16 residues. CDR1 and CDR2 from the germline V gene are LGHNA and YSLEER. V trimming: 2 bases; J trimming: 6 bases; junction bases outside the gene matches: 6. CDR3 amino acids: CASSQSLAGGFNEQFF. The CDR3 region has the DNA TGCGCCAGCAGCCAATCTTTAGCGGGAGGGTTCAATGAGCAGTTCTTC.

At least ten counts were recorded for this clonotype. The junction departs from germline at one end; a sequencing error may be responsible. V usage is TRBV12-3 or TRBV12-4 and J usage is TRBJ2-5; D gene unclear. The CDR3 has 13 residues. For the CDR3, the DNA is TGTGCCAGCAGCTTAGGCCAGAGGGAGACCCAGTACTTC. Amino acids: CASSLGQRETQYF.

The chain employs TRBV12-3 or TRBV12-4 and TRBJ2-3; D may correspond to TRBD1 or TRBD2 (5 bases each). The CDR3 is 15 amino acids. V lost 3 bases and J 2 bases, leaving 12 bases between the germline ends. The CDR3 is CASSLRGVYTDTQYF. CDR3 bases: TGTGCCAGCAGTTTGAGGGGAGTTTACACAGATACGCAGTATTTT.

The chain has TRBV7-8 and TRBJ2-1; 10 bases match TRBD2. V trimming: 3 bases; J trimming: 4 bases; junction bases outside the gene matches: 3. The germline V gene has CDR1 SGHVS and CDR2 FQNEAQ. The CDR3 totals 15 residues. The CDR3 loop is CASSFWTSGYNEQFF. The DNA for the CDR3 is TGTGCCAGCAGCTTTTGGACTAGCGGTTACAATGAGCAGTTCTTC.

The J gene is TRBJ1-1, the V gene TRBV6-5, with unresolved D. The CDR3 spans 14 residues. V gave up 9 bases and J gave up 0 bases, with 14 bases separating them. The V gene's germline CDR1 is MNHEY and CDR2 SVGAGI. DNA of the CDR3: TGTGCCAGTCGCCGGGTGACCATGAACACTGAAGCTTTCTTT. This translates into CASRRVTMNTEAFF.

A few counts support this clonotype. The genes are TRBV30 and TRBJ1-1; D unresolved. Germline V lookup: CDR1 GTSNPN, CDR2 SVGIG (reference sequence). Trimming left V 5 bases short and J 5 bases short, with 9 bases between. CDR3 size: 11 residues. This CDR3 is CAWRVETEAFF. The CDR3 nucleotides are TGTGCCTGGCGAGTTGAGACTGAAGCTTTCTTT.

The chain has TRBV12-3 or TRBV12-4 and TRBJ2-7; possibly TRBD1 or TRBD2 for D (5 bases each). V was clipped by 8 bases and J by 2 bases, with 10 bases between them. The CDR3 covers 12 residues. The CDR3 DNA sequence: TGTGCCAGCCGAGGGGTAGCCTACGAGCAGTACTTC. Protein sequence: CASRGVAYEQYF.